This is a list of T cell receptor beta chains from one sample in a study of blood T cell repertoires in COVID-19. TCRdb's table, derived via immunoSEQ multiplex PCR, lists solely in-frame clones and lacks some. This sample has about 140,000 clones, with roughly 84% found just once. Specimen: peripheral blood. The receptors derive from a man aged 25-40 years with COVID-19, enrolled during active disease. Each CDR3 is given with its conserved first and last residue. The D gene is left open where the match is weak. The size entry is marked missing in some rows and otherwise reads once, few, many or a size class.

clone size: .
D gene: TRBD2
J gene: TRBJ2-3
V gene: TRBV6-1
CDR3 protein: CASSEFATGGVDTQYF
CDR3 DNA: TGTGCCAGCAGTGAATTTGCGACGGGAGGGGTAGATACGCAGTATTTT

clone size: .
D gene: TRBD1
J gene: TRBJ2-7
V gene: TRBV11-3
CDR3 protein: CASSRDGQDYEQYF
CDR3 DNA: TGTGCCAGCAGCCGGGACGGACAGGACTACGAGCAGTACTTC

clone size: .
D gene: TRBD2
J gene: TRBJ2-5
V gene: TRBV10-1
CDR3 protein: CASSDLAGGQETQYF
CDR3 DNA: TGCGCCAGCAGTGACCTAGCGGGGGGACAAGAGACCCAGTACTTC

clone size: .
D gene: TRBD1
J gene: TRBJ1-6
V gene: TRBV27
CDR3 protein: CASSARPGTGFRNSPLHF
CDR3 DNA: TGTGCCAGCAGTGCTCGTCCCGGGACAGGGTTCCGTAATTCACCCCTCCACTTT

clone size: .
D gene: TRBD2
J gene: TRBJ2-3
V gene: TRBV7-6
CDR3 protein: CASRLAGGRTDTQYF
CDR3 DNA: TGTGCCAGCAGACTAGCGGGAGGACGCACAGATACGCAGTATTTT

clone size: .
D gene: .
J gene: TRBJ1-3
V gene: TRBV6-5
CDR3 protein: CASRGAGGNTIYF
CDR3 DNA: TGTGCCAGCAGGGGCGCGGGTGGAAACACCATATATTTT

clone size: .
D gene: .
J gene: TRBJ1-6
V gene: TRBV30
CDR3 protein: CAWGRGSSYNSPLHF
CDR3 DNA: TGTGCCTGGGGTAGAGGGAGCTCCTATAATTCACCCCTCCACTTT

clone size: .
D gene: TRBD1
J gene: TRBJ2-2
V gene: TRBV5-4
CDR3 protein: CASRHYRGGNTGELFF
CDR3 DNA: TGTGCCAGCAGACACTACAGGGGCGGGAACACCGGGGAGCTGTTTTTT

clone size: few
D gene: .
J gene: TRBJ1-6
V gene: TRBV3-1/TRBV3-2
CDR3 protein: CASSQETASPLHF
CDR3 DNA: TGTGCCAGCAGCCAAGAGACAGCTTCACCCCTCCACTTT

clone size: .
D gene: TRBD1
J gene: TRBJ1-6
V gene: TRBV15
CDR3 protein: CATGTGANSPLHF
CDR3 DNA: TGTGCCACCGGGACAGGGGCTAATTCACCCCTCCACTTT

clone size: .
D gene: TRBD2
J gene: TRBJ2-7
V gene: TRBV4-1
CDR3 protein: CASSQESGRAFEQYF
CDR3 DNA: TGCGCCAGCAGCCAAGAAAGCGGGAGGGCCTTCGAGCAGTACTTC

clone size: .
D gene: TRBD2
J gene: TRBJ2-7
V gene: TRBV29-1
CDR3 protein: CSVGKNALRGLAHNGEGYEQYF
CDR3 DNA: TGCAGCGTAGGGAAAAACGCTTTGAGGGGACTAGCGCACAACGGGGAGGGATACGAGCAGTACTTC

clone size: .
D gene: TRBD2
J gene: TRBJ2-7
V gene: TRBV24-1
CDR3 protein: CATSDPGGPDYEQYF
CDR3 DNA: TGTGCCACCAGTGATCCGGGAGGGCCGGATTACGAGCAGTACTTC

clone size: .
D gene: .
J gene: TRBJ1-2
V gene: TRBV4-3
CDR3 protein: CASSPSGSGGQGYTF
CDR3 DNA: TGCGCCAGCAGCCCGTCAGGATCGGGGGGCCAAGGCTACACCTTC